This T cell receptor (beta chain) was identified during a study of T cell responses to AZD1222 COVID-19 vaccine (dated by TCRdb to the early 2020s). About the full investigation: AZD1222 recipients with second doses at about 4 weeks or about 12 weeks were pooled, because spike-specific TCR depth and breadth did not differ between schedules. Trial participants were enrolled by age into subgroups of 18-55, 56-69 and 70-plus years, and 148, 28 and 57 TCR-sequenced participants, respectively, were included in these subgroups. A total of approximately 250 trial participants underwent TCR sequencing, of whom 207 had received two doses of AZD1222 and roughly 26 had received two doses of the MenACWY control vaccine. Study-wide conclusions, independent of this receptor: Spike-specific TCR breadth and depth rose significantly after two AZD1222 doses compared with day 0 and with MenACWY recipients. No day 14 peak-response samples were available, so repertoires were characterized only after the peak T cell response. Reportedly, close to half of the unique spike-specific TCRs recognized epitopes lying outside the regions that are mutated in the B.1.351 and B.1.1.7 variants. The 56-69-year group was small, and its depth increase did not reach significance, likely because of low power. Most participants were white British and females outnumbered males, and the authors suggested that clonal diversity may have been underestimated. Conclusions about previously exposed vaccinees are limited because only five to seven AZD1222 recipients were SARS-CoV-2 seropositive at baseline. The whole spike protein was spanned by vaccine-associated CD4 TCRs, and dominant responses were seen in regions 160-218 and 743-854.

The CDR3 regions of human TCRbeta chains were analyzed by immunosequencing. The study's processing was this. Repertoire TCRs were checked for matches against a reference library of SARS-CoV-2-specific TCRs that had been generated using the MIRA antigen-specificity platform. Breadth was defined as the fraction of unique TCRs that were SARS-CoV-2-associated. Depth was defined as the fraction of total T cells that were SARS-CoV-2-associated. Using the MIRA data, every spike-specific TCR was mapped to the spike region that the TCR reacted to and assigned to either a CD4 or a CD8 class. Log10-transformed breadth and depth values were compared by one-way ANOVA with Sidak's multiple comparisons tests. Held by TCRdb, this immuneACCESS table contains in-frame sequences only and omits some clones. Under half of the omission traces to an unresolved V gene where checked; the cause of the rest is unknown. V, J and clone size are taken as reported in that table, and D and trimming were inferred from the DNA itself. The sample table shows about 99,000 clones, and over 90% are seen once. The ten most abundant clones make up around 5% of the sample.

What this sample's time point label stands for: baseline before first vaccination. The vaccinee samples were drawn from two UK trials, COV001 and COV002, one of which was a single-blind randomized controlled phase 2/3 trial testing AZD1222 (ChAdOx1 nCoV-19) in healthy adults. For TCRbeta chain sequencing, PBMC samples were collected from trial participants at day 0 and at day 28 after the second dose. As to this clone: Which antigen it targets is not known. There are no base qualities to consult, and no much larger clone falls within one base.

The CDR3 runs 14 residues from the cysteine to the phenylalanine. Just the 42-base CDR3 DNA is kept, in frame starting at base 1. Trimming leaves V shorter by 4 bases and J shorter by 7 bases, with the junction holding 10 bases beyond the gene matches. CDR1 and CDR2 (SGHRS, YFSETQ) derive from the germline V gene. The receptor's source is an adult in good health. The sequencing used peripheral blood, collected on day 0 of AZD1222 vaccination. Rearrangement joined TRBV5-1 to TRBJ1-1, with 7 bases aligning to TRBD1. The CDR3 protein is CASSLVEGGLEAFF. Read as DNA, the sequence is TGCGCCAGCAGCCTGGTTGAAGGGGGCCTTGAAGCTTTCTTT.